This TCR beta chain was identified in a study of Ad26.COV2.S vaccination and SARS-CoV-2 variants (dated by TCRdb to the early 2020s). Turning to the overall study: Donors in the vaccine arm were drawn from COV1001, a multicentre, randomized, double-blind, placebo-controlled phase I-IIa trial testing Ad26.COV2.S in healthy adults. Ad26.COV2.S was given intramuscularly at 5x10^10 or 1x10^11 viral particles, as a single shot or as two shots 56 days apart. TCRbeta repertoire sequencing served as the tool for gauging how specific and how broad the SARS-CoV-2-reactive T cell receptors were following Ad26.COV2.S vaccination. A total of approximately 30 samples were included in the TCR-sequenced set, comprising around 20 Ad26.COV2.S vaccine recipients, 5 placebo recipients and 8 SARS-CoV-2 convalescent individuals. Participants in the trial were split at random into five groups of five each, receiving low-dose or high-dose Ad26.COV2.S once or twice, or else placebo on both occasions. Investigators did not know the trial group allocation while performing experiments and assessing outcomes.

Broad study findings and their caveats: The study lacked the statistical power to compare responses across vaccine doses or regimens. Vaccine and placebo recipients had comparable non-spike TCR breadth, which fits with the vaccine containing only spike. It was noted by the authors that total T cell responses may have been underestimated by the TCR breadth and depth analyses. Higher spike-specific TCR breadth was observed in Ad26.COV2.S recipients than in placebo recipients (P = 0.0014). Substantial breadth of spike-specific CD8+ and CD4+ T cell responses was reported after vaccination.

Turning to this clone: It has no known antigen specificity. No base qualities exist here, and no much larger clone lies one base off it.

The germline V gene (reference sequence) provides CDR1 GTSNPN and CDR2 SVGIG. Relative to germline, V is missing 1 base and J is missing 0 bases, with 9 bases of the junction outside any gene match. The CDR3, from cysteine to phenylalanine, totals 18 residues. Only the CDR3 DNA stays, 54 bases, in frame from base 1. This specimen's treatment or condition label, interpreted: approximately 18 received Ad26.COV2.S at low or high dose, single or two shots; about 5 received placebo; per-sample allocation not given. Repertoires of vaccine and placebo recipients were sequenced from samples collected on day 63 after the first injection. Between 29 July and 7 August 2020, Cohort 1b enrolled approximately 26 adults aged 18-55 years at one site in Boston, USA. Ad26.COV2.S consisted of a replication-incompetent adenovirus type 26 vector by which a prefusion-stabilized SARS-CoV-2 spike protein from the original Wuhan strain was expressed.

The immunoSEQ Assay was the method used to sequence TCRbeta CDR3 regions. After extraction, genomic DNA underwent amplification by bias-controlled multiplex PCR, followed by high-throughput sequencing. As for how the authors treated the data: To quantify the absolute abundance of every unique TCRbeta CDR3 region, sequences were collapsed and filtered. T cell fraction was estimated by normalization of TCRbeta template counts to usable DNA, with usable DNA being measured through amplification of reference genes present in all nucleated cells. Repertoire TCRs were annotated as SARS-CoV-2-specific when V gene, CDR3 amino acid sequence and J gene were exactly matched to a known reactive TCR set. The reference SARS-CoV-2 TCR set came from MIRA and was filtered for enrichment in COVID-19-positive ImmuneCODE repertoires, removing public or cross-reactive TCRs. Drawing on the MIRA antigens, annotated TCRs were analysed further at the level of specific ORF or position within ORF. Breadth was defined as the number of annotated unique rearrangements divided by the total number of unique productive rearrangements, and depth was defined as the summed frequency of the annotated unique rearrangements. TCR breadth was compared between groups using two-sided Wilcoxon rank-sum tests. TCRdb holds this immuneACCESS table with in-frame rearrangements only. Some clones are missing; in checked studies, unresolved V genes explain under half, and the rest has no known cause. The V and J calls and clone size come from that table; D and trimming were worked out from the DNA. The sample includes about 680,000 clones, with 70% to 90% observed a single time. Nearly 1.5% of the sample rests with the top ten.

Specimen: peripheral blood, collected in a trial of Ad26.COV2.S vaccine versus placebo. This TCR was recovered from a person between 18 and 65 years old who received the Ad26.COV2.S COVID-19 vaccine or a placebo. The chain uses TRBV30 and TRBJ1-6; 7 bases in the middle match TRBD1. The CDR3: CAWSGRRDRISYNSPLHF. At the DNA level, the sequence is TGTGCCTGGAGTGGTCGCCGGGACAGAATCTCCTATAATTCACCCCTCCACTTT.